The TCR beta chain under discussion was sequenced for a study of CD8 T cells in ankylosing spondylitis. Findings and limits, study-wide: About 8 highly homologous variants made up a TCR beta motif that seemed to typify ankylosing spondylitis blood.

TCRdb re-analysed the 5' RACE reads in MiXCR, keeping a single row per CDR3 protein. The sample lists 700,000 or so distinct CDR3 sequences; around 17% were seen once. In this sample, this clonotype turned up a few times. The antigen is undetermined. The specimen was blood, either unsorted or a sorted T cell fraction (not recorded which). The TCR sequence derives from a male donor with ankylosing spondylitis.

CDR3 coding DNA: TGTGCCAGCACGGGCAGGGAGGTTTCACCCCTCCACTTT. Protein sequence: CASTGREVSPLHF. The chain joins TRBV4-2 to TRBJ1-6, with D maybe TRBD1 (5 bases). Trimming shortened V by 7 bases and J by 9 bases, and 13 bases separated the two germline ends. The CDR3 runs to 13 residues. CDR1 is LGHNA and CDR2 is YNFKEQ in the germline V gene.